Each of the 10 T cell receptor beta chains below was sequenced from the same sample in a study of shared clonotypes between healthy human individuals (dated by TCRdb to the early 2020s). The library was generated by the immunoSEQ multiplex PCR assay. Entries here come from immuneACCESS through TCRdb and include only in-frame sequences with V and J called. Some clones fail to appear in such tables; in the studies checked, an unresolved V gene covers under half of the shortfall, and the cause of the remainder is unknown. The sample has about 1.1 million clones on record, approximately 80% of them singletons. Roughly 0.9% of the sample comes from the top ten. The sample comprised memory CD4+ T cells from PBMCs. The sample's cell subset or site label, in plain terms: CD45RA-negative fraction. The receptors come from a man aged 18 to 30 in good health. Some clones in this sample may be carry-over from other donors' samples.

V usage is TRBV5-1 and J usage is TRBJ1-2; no clear D gene. Trimming stripped 4 bases from V and 4 bases from J, with 14 bases between. Per the germline V gene, CDR1 is SGHRS and CDR2 is YFSETQ. This CDR3 comprises 14 residues. Written as DNA, the CDR3 is TGCGCCAGCAGCCCCACCGACGGAACCTATGGCTACACCTTC. Translation: CASSPTDGTYGYTF.

The gene calls are TRBV30 and TRBJ2-7, with D possibly matching TRBD1 (5 bases). Germline CDR1 reads GTSNPN; CDR2 reads SVGIG (reference sequence). Trimming removed 3 bases from V and 9 bases from J, with 9 bases in between. The CDR3 is 10 residues long. CDR3 region: CAWRGLRQYF. As DNA, the CDR3 is TGTGCCTGGAGGGGGCTGAGGCAGTACTTC.

The chain employs TRBV6-5 and TRBJ1-4; the D gene is possibly TRBD1 (5 bases). V was cut by 6 bases and J by 8 bases, with 16 bases left in between. CDR3 length equals 14 residues. Germline V gene sequence: CDR1 MNHEY, CDR2 SVGAGI. The DNA of the CDR3 is TGTGCCAGCAGGCGTGGGGCTAAACAGGAAAAACTGTTTTTT. Translation gives CASRRGAKQEKLFF.

In its sample, this clone was seen a few times. Here the CDR3 reads CASSMRGNEKLFF. The CDR3 DNA follows: TGTGCCAGTAGTATGCGGGGGAATGAAAAACTGTTTTTT. The chain uses TRBV19 and TRBJ1-4; maybe TRBD1 (5 bases). V lost 3 bases and J 5 bases, leaving 7 bases between the germline ends. The CDR3 is 13 amino acids. From germline, CDR1 is LNHDA and CDR2 SQIVND (reference sequence).

V is TRBV27 and J is TRBJ1-5; 7 bases agree with TRBD1. The CDR3 consists of 17 residues. The germline V gene encodes CDR1 MNHEY and CDR2 SMNVEV (reference sequence). The V segment lost 6 bases and the J segment 0 bases; nucleotides outside the gene matches: 11. The CDR3 DNA follows: TGTGCCAGCAGGGACCGGGGACAGTTCTATAGCAATCAGCCCCAGCATTTT. Its protein is CASRDRGQFYSNQPQHF.

This clone was observed a single time. It may be a read error: a sequence one base away is much more abundant. V and J are TRBV29-1 and TRBJ1-1, with unresolved D. The germline V gene has CDR1 SQVTM and CDR2 ANQGSEA. This CDR3 spans 13 amino acids. The CDR3 protein is CSVERYINTESFF. CDR3 in DNA: TGCAGCGTTGAAAGGTACATCAACACTGAATCTTTCTTT.

This chain uses TRBV5-1 with TRBJ2-2, with D perhaps given as TRBD1 or TRBD2 (5 bases each). This CDR3 is 16 amino acids long. Germline V gene sequence: CDR1 SGHRS, CDR2 YFSETQ. V was clipped by 0 bases and J by 7 bases, with 16 bases between them. The CDR3 loop is CASSLVSGTPVGELFF. The CDR3 DNA reads TGCGCCAGCAGCTTGGTTTCCGGGACCCCTGTCGGGGAGCTGTTTTTT.

In this sample, this clone turned up a few times. This chain uses TRBV7-2 with TRBJ2-3; 14 bases align to TRBD2. The CDR3 extends over 17 amino acids. With 1 base clipped from V and 6 bases from J, the junction kept 6 bases outside the gene matches. The germline CDR1 and CDR2 sequences are SGHTA and FQGNSA. This CDR3 reads CASSLGLGTSGSDTQYF. The CDR3 DNA reads TGTGCCAGCAGCTTAGGGCTTGGGACTAGCGGGAGTGATACGCAGTATTTT.

This chain uses TRBV4-3 with TRBJ2-1, with a possible D match to TRBD2 (5 bases). V lost 8 bases, J lost 7 bases, and 24 bases lay in between. The CDR3 has 16 amino acids. Per the germline V gene, CDR1 is LGHNA and CDR2 is YSLEER. CDR3 sequence: CASSRNTEIRRNEQFF. CDR3 in DNA: TGCGCCAGCTCAAGAAATACAGAAATAAGGAGGAATGAGCAGTTCTTC.

The CDR3 DNA reads as TGTGCCAGCAGCCTTATGGTGCGGGCGGTGAACACTGAAGCTTTCTTT. This translates into CASSLMVRAVNTEAFF. The chain employs TRBV7-3 and TRBJ1-1; D is uncertain. The V end lost 5 bases, the J end lost 0 bases, and 16 bases lay between the germline ends. The germline CDR1 and CDR2 sequences are SGHTA and FQGTGA. The CDR3 contains 16 residues.